This T cell receptor beta chain was documented in a study of blood T cells in healthy people across ages. PCR was performed a second time for roughly 7 to 11 cycles using a sample-barcoded 5' primer and a J-beta primer mix. TCRdb re-called the 5' RACE reads through MiXCR, storing one row per CDR3 protein. The sample carries roughly 1,700,000 distinct CDR3 sequences, 28% recorded once. This clonotype was seen a few times. Trimming pared 3 bases from V and 3 bases from J, leaving 12 bases between. This CDR3 has 15 residues. The germline gives CDR1 WSHSY, CDR2 SAAADI. The sequencing input was blood. The receptor was isolated from a woman in her 30s in good health. The V gene is TRBV10-2, the J gene TRBJ2-1; D gene uncertain. The CDR3 nucleotides read TGCGCCAGCAGTGACTTGGCTTTCGGCTACAATGAGCAGTTCTTC. Translating gives CASSDLAFGYNEQFF.